A single sample is the source of the 5 T cell receptor beta chains below, sequenced in a study of T cell responses to AZD1222 COVID-19 vaccine. Sequencing was performed with immunoSEQ multiplex PCR; in TCRdb, only in-frame clones are kept and a portion is missing. This table holds roughly 120,000 clones, about 90% found once. The sample in question was peripheral blood, obtained on day 0 of AZD1222 vaccination. The receptors derive from an adult in good health.

The rearrangement uses TRBV2 and TRBJ2-7; maybe TRBD1 (5 bases). This CDR3 is 15 amino acids long. V shed 3 bases and J shed 4 bases, with 16 bases lying between them. CDR1 and CDR2 from the germline V gene are SNHLY and FYNNEI. The CDR3 spells CASSEAGLITYEQYF. In DNA form, the CDR3 reads TGTGCCAGCAGTGAGGCAGGGCTCATTACGTACGAGCAGTACTTC.

J is TRBJ2-7 and V is TRBV13, with 7 bases aligning to TRBD1. CDR1 is PRHDT, CDR2 FYEKMQ, per germline (reference sequence). J lost 3 bases, V lost 3 bases, and 5 bases had no gene match. This CDR3 is 14 amino acids long. The CDR3, as DNA: TGTGCCAGCAGCTTCGGACAGGTATACTACGAGCAGTACTTC. Its protein product is CASSFGQVYYEQYF.

This CDR3 is CASSPGGPAFYEQYF. The CDR3 region has the DNA TGTGCCAGCAGTCCGGGGGGACCCGCTTTCTACGAGCAGTACTTC. This chain joins TRBV28 and TRBJ2-7, with 7 bases identical to TRBD2. The CDR3 runs 15 residues. Germline loops: CDR1 MDHEN, CDR2 SYDVKM. V lost 5 bases and J lost 3; bases outside the gene matches: 10. The full variable domain, in which reference TRBV28 and TRBJ2-7 provide the parts outside the CDR3, is DVKVTQSSRYLVKRTGEKVFLECVQDMDHENMFWYRQDPGLGLRLIYFSYDVKMKEKGDIPEGYSVSREKKERFSLILESASTNQTSMYLCASSPGGPAFYEQYFGPGTRLTVT.

The chain couples TRBV10-3 to TRBJ2-7, with 11 positions matching TRBD2. The CDR3 is 15 residues long. Germline V gives CDR1 ENHRY, CDR2 SYGVKD. V shed 7 bases and J 4 bases; nucleotides not matched to a gene: 9. The CDR3 DNA reads TGTGCCATCAATAAGGGACTAGCGGACCCATACGAGCAGTACTTC. Translating gives CAINKGLADPYEQYF.

The rearrangement links TRBV2 to TRBJ2-7; TRBD2 agrees at 14 bases. The V gene's germline CDR1 is SNHLY and CDR2 FYNNEI. The CDR3 runs to 16 residues. After removal of 6 bases from V and 4 bases from J, the junction contained 8 bases not matched to a gene. This chain's CDR3 is CASSIGTSGRWYEQYF. The CDR3 bases are TGTGCCAGCAGCATAGGGACTAGCGGGAGATGGTACGAGCAGTACTTC.